This record covers a single T cell receptor (beta chain). The antigen remains unidentified. The data originate from a study of cytomegalovirus exposure and HLA in healthy donors. The study's findings and limits: Rarity characterized most TCR sequences, yet some public TCRs appeared in many donors. Information on immune exposure was restricted to one variable (CMV serostatus).

With 10 bases removed from V and 0 bases from J, the gap between germline ends came to 7 bases. CDR1 is SGHNT and CDR2 is YYREEE in the germline V gene (reference sequence). The CDR3 has 12 amino acids. PCR amplification relied on 60 Vbeta primers (plus 13 Jbeta primers). Using immunoSEQ multiplex PCR, the repertoire was profiled, and TCRdb retains in-frame clones only, with some absent. The sample lists about 61,000 clones, around 92% occurring once. The TCR comes from a man aged 30 to 39 in good health and CMV-seropositive. Material for sequencing was PBMCs. This sequence joins TRBV5-4 and TRBJ2-2; D might be TRBD2 (5 bases). CDR3 nucleotide sequence: TGTGCCGGACTTACGAACACCGGGGAGCTGTTTTTT. It is translated as CAGLTNTGELFF.